A single sample gave rise to the 12 T cell receptor beta chains below, sequenced in a study of Ad26.COV2.S vaccination and SARS-CoV-2 variants. TCRdb keeps only in-frame clones here, not all; method: immunoSEQ multiplex PCR. The table records 380,000 or so clones, 85% to 90% of them present only once. The treatment here: approximately 18 received Ad26.COV2.S at low or high dose, single or two shots; roughly five received placebo; per-sample allocation not given. All samples were drawn on day 63, counting from the first vaccine or placebo injection. The sample here was peripheral blood, taken in a trial of Ad26.COV2.S vaccine versus placebo. The receptors come from a person aged 18-65 years who received the Ad26.COV2.S COVID-19 vaccine or a placebo.

The chain joins TRBV11-3 to TRBJ2-7, with D perhaps matching TRBD1 (5 bases). The CDR3 totals 15 residues. V lost 0 bases, J lost 0 bases, and 9 bases lay in between. CDR1 is SGHNT and CDR2 is YENEEA in the germline V gene. The CDR3 sequence is CASSLEAGPSYEQYF. The DNA of the CDR3 is TGTGCCAGCAGCTTAGAGGCAGGGCCCTCCTACGAGCAGTACTTC.

The gene calls are TRBV3-1 (or the pseudogene TRBV3-2) and TRBJ2-3, with 8 bases identical to TRBD2. The germline V gene has CDR1 LGHDT and CDR2 YNNKEL (reference sequence). Germline trimming cut 1 base from V and 8 bases from J; bases unmatched to any gene: 2. The CDR3 has 13 amino acids. The CDR3 protein is CASSQVLAGTQYF. The CDR3 region has the DNA TGTGCCAGCAGCCAAGTTCTAGCGGGTACGCAGTATTTT.

This sequence joins TRBV7-2 and TRBJ2-7; no reliable D call. Germline CDR1 SGHTA, CDR2 FQGNSA. The CDR3 is 13 amino acids. The ends were cut back, 1 base at V and 6 bases at J, with 10 bases in the middle. The DNA of the CDR3 is TGTGCCAGCAGCTTAGGGCTAGATGCCGAGCAGTACTTC. This translates into CASSLGLDAEQYF.

The V call is TRBV21-1, the J call TRBJ2-7; the table's D call of TRBD1 was not tested on the DNA. TRBV21-1 is an annotated pseudogene. The CDR3 has 15 amino acids. In nucleotides, the CDR3 is TGTGCCAGCAGCACAACGACAGGGTTGACCTACGAGCAGTACTTC. This translates into CASSTTTGLTYEQYF.

This chain joins TRBV4-1 and TRBJ2-3; TRBD2 aligns across 9 bases. CDR3 size: 17 residues. Germline assignment: CDR1 MGHRA and CDR2 YSYEKL. V lost 1 base to trimming and J lost 0 bases; unmatched junction nucleotides: 5. The CDR3 protein is CASSQAAGLASTDTQYF. Here the CDR3 DNA reads TGCGCCAGCAGCCAAGCCGCGGGACTAGCAAGCACAGATACGCAGTATTTT.

The V gene is TRBV3-1 (or the pseudogene TRBV3-2), the J gene TRBJ2-4; 10 bases fit TRBD2. V shed 1 base, J shed 6 bases, and the junction held 3 bases outside the gene matches. The CDR3 sequence is 15 residues long. The germline gives CDR1 LGHDT, CDR2 YNNKEL (reference sequence). CDR3 residues: CASSQVRTSGNIQYF. The DNA for the CDR3 is TGTGCCAGCAGCCAAGTTCGGACTAGCGGAAACATTCAGTACTTC.

To note about this clone: Other DNA sequences in the same sample also yield this CDR3. The J gene is TRBJ1-2, the V gene TRBV28, with TRBD1 as a possible D gene (5 bases). This CDR3 has 13 amino acids. Germline V gene sequence: CDR1 MDHEN, CDR2 SYDVKM. Trimming left V 2 bases short and J 5 bases short, with 9 bases between. CDR3 in DNA: TGTGCCAGCAGTTTAAAGGGGCCGTATGGCTACACCTTC. It specifies CASSLKGPYGYTF.

V is TRBV4-1 and J is TRBJ1-1, with a tentative D call TRBD1 (6 bases). The CDR3 loop spans 11 amino acids. Germline V CDR1 and CDR2: MGHRA, YSYEKL. Trimming stripped 10 bases from V and 10 bases from J, with 16 bases between. This CDR3 reads CATSGEARAFF. The CDR3 nucleotides read TGCGCCACCTCAGGGGAAGCCCGAGCTTTCTTT.

The genes are TRBV5-1 and TRBJ2-7; 8 bases align to TRBD2. This CDR3 region has 16 residues. Per germline, CDR1 SGHRS and CDR2 YFSETQ. Germline trimming cut 5 bases from V and 0 bases from J; bases unmatched to any gene: 10. The CDR3 region is CASRPTFSGNSYEQYF. CDR3 sequence (DNA): TGCGCCAGCAGACCAACTTTTAGCGGGAACTCCTACGAGCAGTACTTC. Combining the CDR3 with reference TRBV5-1 and TRBJ2-7 gives the whole variable domain KAGVTQTPRYLIKTRGQQVTLSCSPISGHRSVSWYQQTPGQGLQFLFEYFSETQRNKGNFPGRFSGRQFSNSRSEMNVSTLELGDSALYLCASRPTFSGNSYEQYFGPGTRLTVT.

V is TRBV2 and J is TRBJ2-7, with D maybe TRBD2 (7 bases). From germline, CDR1 is SNHLY and CDR2 FYNNEI. Trimming took off 4 bases at V and 4 bases at J, with 11 bases between the two ends. This CDR3 is 13 amino acids long. CDR3 nucleotides: TGTGCCAGCAGTGTGCGGGGGCGTTACGAGCAGTACTTC. This translates into CASSVRGRYEQYF.

This clone occurred once. The rearrangement uses TRBV27 and TRBJ1-5; tentatively, D is TRBD1 (5 bases). Trimming removed 3 bases at V and 5 bases at J, with 11 bases between. Germline V CDR1 and CDR2: MNHEY, SMNVEV (reference sequence). The CDR3 runs 14 residues. The CDR3, as DNA: TGTGCCAGCAGTTTCTCCAGGGAGTATCAGCCCCAGCATTTT. It yields the protein CASSFSREYQPQHF.

V and J are TRBV21-1 and TRBJ1-4; the DNA was not compared with TRBD1, the D call given in the table. TRBV21-1 is a documented pseudogene. The CDR3 runs 17 residues. CDR3 sequence (DNA): TGTGCCAGCAGCAAAAGGGGACAGGGGCGATCTAATGAAAAACTGTTTTTT. The encoded protein is CASSKRGQGRSNEKLFF.